A selection of T cell receptor beta chains follows, all from one sample in a study of tissue T cells after allogeneic stem cell transplantation. The protocol was immunoSEQ multiplex PCR, while the TCRdb copy is restricted to in-frame clones and leaves out a portion. The data show about 2,100 clones, about 75% seen once. The sample in question was ileal tissue, obtained at autopsy. The receptors here all came from a male patient aged 35-70 years with steroid-refractory graft-versus-host disease after an allogeneic stem cell transplant. Part of the T cell pool may stem from the graft donor. CDR3s include the opening cysteine and the closing phenylalanine or tryptophan. A D gene is named only where the DNA matches it firmly. For some rows the clone size is stated as once, few or many, or as a class when expanded; others skip it.

>TRBV7-3|TRBD1|.|TRBJ2-6
TGTGCCAGCAGCTTCCCAGGGGGCGCTGGGGCCAACGTCCTGACTTTC
CASSFPGGAGANVLTF
>TRBV3-1/TRBV3-2|.|.|TRBJ1-6
TGTGCCAGCAGCGTCATGGTCCCATTTCAACATCATAATTCACCCCTCCACTTT
CASSVMVPFQHHNSPLHF
>TRBV19|TRBD1|once|TRBJ1-5
TGTGCCAGTAGTATGCGACAGGGCGGGCAGCCCCAGCATTTT
CASSMRQGGQPQHF
>TRBV3-1/TRBV3-2|TRBD2|.|TRBJ2-1
TGTGCCAGCAGCCACTCCTGGGGACTAGAGGACAATGAGCAGTTCTTC
CASSHSWGLEDNEQFF
>TRBV10-3|.|.|TRBJ2-2
TGTGCCATCAGTGAGACTCTTTACACCGGGGAGCTGTTTTTT
CAISETLYTGELFF
>TRBV6-1|.|.|TRBJ1-4
TGTGCCAGCAGTGAATGGGGGAGCGCTGCAACTAATGAAAAACTGTTTTTT
CASSEWGSAATNEKLFF
>TRBV6-1|.|.|TRBJ1-6
TGTGCCAGCAGTGAAGTCGCAGGGACGAATTCACCCCTCCACTTT
CASSEVAGTNSPLHF
>TRBV11-1|.|.|TRBJ2-7
TGTGCCAGCTCCCCCGGACAGCTCTCCTACGAGCAGTACTTC
CASSPGQLSYEQYF
>TRBV10-1|.|.|TRBJ1-2
TGCGCCAGCAGTGAGTCGGCGGTGGGTGGCTACACCTTC
CASSESAVGGYTF
>TRBV27|TRBD2|.|TRBJ2-1
TGTGCCAGCAGTCTGCGGGGGGGCTCCTACAATGAGCAGTTCTTC
CASSLRGGSYNEQFF
>TRBV5-6|TRBD2|.|TRBJ2-3
TGTGCCAGCAGCTTGGTGCGGGGGGCCGATACGCAGTATTTT
CASSLVRGADTQYF
>TRBV19|.|.|TRBJ2-7
TGTGCCAGTAGGCCCGAGTCTGGGGTAGCATACGAGCAGTACTTC
CASRPESGVAYEQYF
>TRBV10-1|.|once|TRBJ1-1
TGCGCCAGCAGTAGGGACATTTCGAACACTGAAGCTTTCTTT
CASSRDISNTEAFF
>TRBV3-1/TRBV3-2|TRBD2|.|TRBJ2-6
TGTGCCAGCAGCCAAGATGTTCCAGCGGGGTTCACTGGGGCCAACGTCCTGACTTTC
CASSQDVPAGFTGANVLTF
>TRBV5-6|.|.|TRBJ2-1
TGTGCCAGCAGCTGGGGGGAGTCTCTCTACAATGAGCAGTTCTTC
CASSWGESLYNEQFF
>TRBV11-2|.|.|TRBJ2-7
TGTGCCAGCAGCTTAGGACTAGTTTCCTACGAGCAGTACTTC
CASSLGLVSYEQYF
>TRBV11-3|.|large|TRBJ2-1
TGTGCCAGCAGCTTAGAACAGGGAGGAGGGGTCTCCTACAATGAGCAGTTCTTC
CASSLEQGGGVSYNEQFF
>TRBV7-9|TRBD2|.|TRBJ2-3
TGTGCCAGCACCAGCGGGGGGGGCACGCAGTATTTT
CASTSGGGTQYF
>TRBV27|.|.|TRBJ2-5
TGTGCCAGCAGTTTATCTCTCCAAGAGACCCAGTACTTC
CASSLSLQETQYF
>TRBV6-2/TRBV6-3|.|.|TRBJ1-1
TGTGCCAGCAGTTACGGCCCCTATAACACTGAAGCTTTCTTT
CASSYGPYNTEAFF
>TRBV5-1|.|few|TRBJ1-3
TGCGCCAGCAGCTTGTACGGGTCTGGAAACACCATATATTTT
CASSLYGSGNTIYF
>TRBV7-2|.|.|TRBJ2-3
TGTGCCAGCAGCTTTGGGGGGATGGGCACAGATACGCAGTATTTT
CASSFGGMGTDTQYF
>TRBV6-2/TRBV6-3|.|.|TRBJ2-1
TGTGCCAGCAGTTACAGCGGGGACACCTACAATGAGCAGTTCTTC
CASSYSGDTYNEQFF
>TRBV19|TRBD1|once|TRBJ1-5
TGTGCCAGTAACGGACAGGGAAATCAGCCCCAGCATTTT
CASNGQGNQPQHF
>TRBV10-3|TRBD2|.|TRBJ2-7
TGTGCCATCAACCGAAGCGGGGGGGCGTCCTACGAGCAGTACTTC
CAINRSGGASYEQYF
>TRBV7-3|TRBD1|few|TRBJ2-5
TGTGCCAGCAGCTCCATAGCAGGGGGCACAAAGACCCAGTACTTC
CASSSIAGGTKTQYF
>TRBV5-1|TRBD1|few|TRBJ1-2
TGCGCCAGCAGCTTGGACAGGGGTTCGCGGGGCTACACCTTC
CASSLDRGSRGYTF
>TRBV11-2|.|.|TRBJ1-3
TGTGCCAGCAGCTTATCCAGTGGAAACACCATATATTTT
CASSLSSGNTIYF
>TRBV28|.|.|TRBJ1-5
TGTGCCAGCAGTAATGCCCTGAGCAATCAGCCCCAGCATTTT
CASSNALSNQPQHF
>TRBV5-1|.|.|TRBJ2-7
TGCGCCAGCACCTCCGGAGGGGACCCGAACTACGAGCAGTACTTC
CASTSGGDPNYEQYF
>TRBV16|.|.|TRBJ1-1
TGTGCCAGCAGCCCCAGACATAGAGTGGCGAACACTGAAGCTTTCTTT
CASSPRHRVANTEAFF
>TRBV7-2|TRBD2|.|TRBJ2-2
TGTGCCAGCAGCTCGGGACTAGCGGGGACGAACACCGGGGAGCTGTTTTTT
CASSSGLAGTNTGELFF
>TRBV19|.|.|TRBJ1-2
TGTGCCAGTACTCCTGGGACTAACACCTTTCGCTATGGCTACACCTTC
CASTPGTNTFRYGYTF
>TRBV12-5|TRBD1|.|TRBJ2-1
TGTGCTAGTGGTCCTACAGGGGTCGATGAGCAGTTCTTC
CASGPTGVDEQFF
>TRBV5-1|.|.|TRBJ1-2
TGCGCCAGCAGCTCCCAAGAGGCCACCATGAGCTATGGCTACACCTTC
CASSSQEATMSYGYTF
>TRBV11-2|TRBD1|.|TRBJ1-2
TGTGCCAGCAGCCCCCGGACAGGGCGGGGGGGCTACACCTTC
CASSPRTGRGGYTF
>TRBV9|TRBD1|.|TRBJ2-7
TGTGCCAGCAGCGTAGAGGGGACAGGGGGCTACGAGCAGTACTTC
CASSVEGTGGYEQYF
>TRBV20-1|.|.|TRBJ1-1
TGCAGTGCTTCTTATGAGGCTGAAGCTTTCTTT
CSASYEAEAFF
>TRBV3-1/TRBV3-2|TRBD2|few|TRBJ2-1
TGTGCCAGCAGCCAAGTTAGCGGGGGGGTAGGCAATGAGCAGTTCTTC
CASSQVSGGVGNEQFF
>TRBV7-3|TRBD2|.|TRBJ2-3
TGTGCCAGCAGCTTGGGACTAGAGGATACGCAGTATTTT
CASSLGLEDTQYF
>TRBV3-1/TRBV3-2|.|.|TRBJ1-2
TGTGCCAGCAGCCGCACGCCGGGGGCGGGTGGCTACACCTTC
CASSRTPGAGGYTF
>TRBV29-1|.|.|TRBJ1-1
TGCAGCGTTCCCCCTGGGGGCTGGAACACTGAAGCTTTCTTT
CSVPPGGWNTEAFF
>TRBV7-8|TRBD2|few|TRBJ2-1
TGTGCCAGCAGCTTGGGACTAGCTACTTACAATGAGCAGTTCTTC
CASSLGLATYNEQFF
>TRBV10-2|.|once|TRBJ1-1
TGCGCCAGCAGTGTTCCTTACGAGGGGGTGAACACTGAAGCTTTCTTT
CASSVPYEGVNTEAFF
>TRBV6-1|TRBD2|.|TRBJ2-5
TGTGCCAGCAGTGAACTAGCGGGGGGGCAAGAGACCCAGTACTTC
CASSELAGGQETQYF
>TRBV28|.|.|TRBJ1-2
TGTGCCAGCATTGGGGGTATGGGGCGAGGCTACACCTTC
CASIGGMGRGYTF
>TRBV5-6|.|.|TRBJ1-1
TGTGCCAGCAGCTTGTATTCTTCACAGGGCGTTACCGACACTGAAGCTTTCTTT
CASSLYSSQGVTDTEAFF
>TRBV10-3|.|.|TRBJ2-3
TGTGCCATCAGTTCTAGCACAGATACGCAGTATTTT
CAISSSTDTQYF
>TRBV28|TRBD1|.|TRBJ1-5
TGTGCCAGCAGTGACAGGGGAGGCGGTAGCAATCAGCCCCAGCATTTT
CASSDRGGGSNQPQHF
>TRBV3-1/TRBV3-2|TRBD1|few|TRBJ2-2
TGTGCCAGCAGCCATGACAGGGGGTCGAACACCGGGGAGCTGTTTTTT
CASSHDRGSNTGELFF
>TRBV27|.|.|TRBJ1-6
TGTGCCTGCAGTTTAGAGCTAACTCTTAATTCACCCCTCCACTTT
CACSLELTLNSPLHF
>TRBV10-3|.|.|TRBJ2-3
TGTGCCATCAGTGGTTTAGCGAGGGCAGATACGCAGTATTTT
CAISGLARADTQYF
>TRBV4-1|TRBD1|.|TRBJ2-7
TGCGCCAGCAGCCGACCCCTGGACAGGGATGTAATCGGCGAGCAGTACTTC
CASSRPLDRDVIGEQYF
>TRBV19|TRBD1|once|TRBJ1-6
TGTGCCAGTAGTTCCGGACAGGGGACCTATAATTCACCCCTCCACTTT
CASSSGQGTYNSPLHF